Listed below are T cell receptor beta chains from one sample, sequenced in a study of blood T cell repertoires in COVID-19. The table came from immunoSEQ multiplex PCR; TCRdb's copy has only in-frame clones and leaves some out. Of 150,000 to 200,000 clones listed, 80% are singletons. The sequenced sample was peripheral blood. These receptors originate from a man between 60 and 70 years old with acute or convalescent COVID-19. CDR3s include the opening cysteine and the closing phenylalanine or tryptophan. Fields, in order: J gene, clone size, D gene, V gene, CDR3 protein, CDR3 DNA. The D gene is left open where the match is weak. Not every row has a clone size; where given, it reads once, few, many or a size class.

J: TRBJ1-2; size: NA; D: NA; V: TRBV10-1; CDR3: CASSESGTRGYTF; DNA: TGCGCCAGCAGTGAGTCGGGCACCCGAGGCTACACCTTC
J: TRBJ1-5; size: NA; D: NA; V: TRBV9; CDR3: CASSPSSRGPQHF; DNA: TGTGCCAGCAGCCCAAGCAGCCGGGGGCCCCAGCATTTT
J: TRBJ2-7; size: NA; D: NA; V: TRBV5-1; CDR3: CASSFNPQGSEQYF; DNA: TGCGCCAGCAGCTTCAATCCACAGGGATCCGAGCAGTACTTC
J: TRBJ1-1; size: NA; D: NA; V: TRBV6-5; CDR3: CASSYSTGLTEAFF; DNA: TGTGCCAGCAGTTACTCTACAGGGCTCACTGAAGCTTTCTTT
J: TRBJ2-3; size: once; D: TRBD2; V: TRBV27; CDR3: CASSLLLAGGPDTQYF; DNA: TGTGCCAGCAGTTTATTACTAGCGGGGGGGCCAGATACGCAGTATTTT
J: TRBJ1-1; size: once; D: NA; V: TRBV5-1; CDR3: CASSLVYDTEAFF; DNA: TGCGCCAGCAGCTTGGTCTACGACACTGAAGCTTTCTTT
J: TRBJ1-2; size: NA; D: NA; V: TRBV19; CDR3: CASSPIILEEEGLNYGYTF; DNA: TGTGCCAGTAGTCCGATTATCTTGGAGGAGGAGGGCCTTAACTATGGCTACACCTTC
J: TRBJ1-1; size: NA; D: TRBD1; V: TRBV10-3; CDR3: CAIKPHRETGDYTEAFF; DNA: TGTGCCATCAAGCCCCATCGCGAGACAGGGGACTACACTGAAGCTTTCTTT
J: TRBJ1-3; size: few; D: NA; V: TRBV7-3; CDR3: CASPGGFTGNTIYF; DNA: TGTGCCAGCCCTGGGGGGTTTACTGGAAACACCATATATTTT
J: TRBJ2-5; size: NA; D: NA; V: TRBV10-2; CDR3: CASSANQETQYF; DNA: TGCGCCAGCAGTGCAAACCAAGAGACCCAGTACTTC
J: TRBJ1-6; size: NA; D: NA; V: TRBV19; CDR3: CASSISRGSPLHF; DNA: TGTGCCAGTAGTATTTCACGCGGTTCACCCCTCCACTTT
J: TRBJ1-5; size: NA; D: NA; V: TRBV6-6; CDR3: CASSYGEVQPQHF; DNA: TGTGCCAGCAGTTACGGGGAGGTCCAGCCCCAGCATTTT
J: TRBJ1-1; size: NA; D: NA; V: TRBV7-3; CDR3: CASSHAVGSTEAFF; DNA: TGTGCCAGCAGCCACGCAGTAGGGAGCACTGAAGCTTTCTTT
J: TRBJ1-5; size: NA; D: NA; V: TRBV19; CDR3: CASSIGRVRNPQPQHF; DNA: TGTGCCAGTAGTATTGGCCGGGTAAGGAACCCTCAGCCCCAGCATTTT
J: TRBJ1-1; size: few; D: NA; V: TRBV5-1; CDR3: CASSLDPESTEAFF; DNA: TGCGCCAGCAGCTTGGACCCGGAGTCCACTGAAGCTTTCTTT
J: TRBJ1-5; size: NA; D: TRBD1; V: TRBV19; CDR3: CASSTADRGNQPQHF; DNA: TGTGCCAGTAGTACCGCAGACAGGGGAAATCAGCCCCAGCATTTT
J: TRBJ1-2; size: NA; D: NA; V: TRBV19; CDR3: CASSELGRGYGYTF; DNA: TGTGCCAGTAGTGAACTGGGTCGGGGCTATGGCTACACCTTC
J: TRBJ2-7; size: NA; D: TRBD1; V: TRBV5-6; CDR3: CASSPPTGSSYEQYF; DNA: TGTGCCAGCAGCCCTCCGACAGGGTCCTCCTACGAGCAGTACTTC
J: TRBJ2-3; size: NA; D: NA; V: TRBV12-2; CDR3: CASRLGTSFSGSRDTQYF; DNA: TGTGCAAGTCGCTTAGGGACTAGCTTCTCGGGTTCAAGGGATACGCAGTATTTT
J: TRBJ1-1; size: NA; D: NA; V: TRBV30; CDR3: CAWSIAGNTEAFF; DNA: TGTGCCTGGAGTATCGCAGGGAACACTGAAGCTTTCTTT
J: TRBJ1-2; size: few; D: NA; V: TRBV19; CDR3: CASSILAPGSGYTF; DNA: TGTGCCAGTAGTATTCTCGCACCAGGCTCCGGCTACACCTTC
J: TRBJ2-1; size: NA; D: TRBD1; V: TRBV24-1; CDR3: CATSDLGTGGTYNEQFF; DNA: TGTGCCACCAGTGATTTAGGGACAGGGGGCACCTACAATGAGCAGTTCTTC
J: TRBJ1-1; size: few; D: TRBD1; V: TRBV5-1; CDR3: CASSRIPGQSSRTNTEAFF; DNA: TGCGCCAGCAGCAGGATACCGGGACAGTCAAGTAGAACGAACACTGAAGCTTTCTTT
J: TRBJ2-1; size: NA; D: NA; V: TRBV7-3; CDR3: CASSSNPTPRTGEQFF; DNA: TGTGCCAGCAGTTCAAACCCCACCCCCAGGACTGGTGAGCAGTTCTTC
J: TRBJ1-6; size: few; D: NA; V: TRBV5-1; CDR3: CASSPRVGGNSPLHF; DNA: TGCGCCAGCAGCCCCAGGGTCGGTGGGAATTCACCCCTCCACTTT
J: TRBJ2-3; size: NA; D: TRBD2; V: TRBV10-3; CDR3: CAISESGRAGTDTQYF; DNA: TGTGCCATCAGTGAGTCGGGGAGGGCCGGGACAGATACGCAGTATTTT
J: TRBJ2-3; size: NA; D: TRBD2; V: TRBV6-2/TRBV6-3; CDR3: CASSLGLAGALADTQYF; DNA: TGTGCCAGCAGCCTGGGACTAGCGGGGGCCTTAGCGGATACGCAGTATTTT
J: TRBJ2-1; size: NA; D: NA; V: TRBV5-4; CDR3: CASSLAAVPHEQFF; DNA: TGTGCCAGCAGCTTGGCCGCAGTGCCCCATGAGCAGTTCTTC
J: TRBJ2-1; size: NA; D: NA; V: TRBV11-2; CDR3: CASSLVSWGDSSYNEQFF; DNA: TGTGCCAGCAGCTTAGTGTCTTGGGGGGACAGCTCCTACAATGAGCAGTTCTTC
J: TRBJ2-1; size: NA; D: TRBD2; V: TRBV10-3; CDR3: CAVSGTSSYNEQFF; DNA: TGTGCCGTATCCGGGACTAGCTCCTACAATGAGCAGTTCTTC
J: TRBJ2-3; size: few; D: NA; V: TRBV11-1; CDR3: CASSLAPSGTDTQYF; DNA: TGTGCCAGCAGCTTAGCCCCTTCAGGAACAGATACGCAGTATTTT
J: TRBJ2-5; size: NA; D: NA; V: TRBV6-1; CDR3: CASSERLGETQYF; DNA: TGTGCCAGCAGTGAAAGACTGGGAGAGACCCAGTACTTC
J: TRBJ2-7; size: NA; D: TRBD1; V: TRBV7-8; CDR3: CASFSGTGAFYEQYF; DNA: TGTGCCAGCTTTTCCGGGACAGGGGCTTTCTACGAGCAGTACTTC
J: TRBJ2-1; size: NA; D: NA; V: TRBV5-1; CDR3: CASSSGSEQFF; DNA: TGCGCCAGCAGCTCCGGGAGTGAGCAGTTCTTC
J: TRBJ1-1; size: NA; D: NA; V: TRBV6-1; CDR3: CASSEQQEAADTEAFF; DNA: TGTGCCAGCAGTGAACAGCAGGAGGCGGCGGACACTGAAGCTTTCTTT
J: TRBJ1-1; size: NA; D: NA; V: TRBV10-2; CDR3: CASSDRGNTEAFF; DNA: TGCGCCAGCAGTGATCGGGGAAACACTGAAGCTTTCTTT
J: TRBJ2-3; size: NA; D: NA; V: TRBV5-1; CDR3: CASSLSSTDTQYF; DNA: TGCGCCAGCAGCTTGTCTAGCACAGATACGCAGTATTTT
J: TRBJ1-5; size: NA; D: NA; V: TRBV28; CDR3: CASRRGNSNQPQHF; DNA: TGTGCCAGCAGGAGGGGGAATAGCAATCAGCCCCAGCATTTT
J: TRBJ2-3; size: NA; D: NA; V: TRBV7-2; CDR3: CASSFQRLSTDTQYF; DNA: TGTGCCAGCAGCTTTCAGCGGCTTAGCACAGATACGCAGTATTTT
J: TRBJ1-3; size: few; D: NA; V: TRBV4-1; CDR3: CASSQFRALSGNTIYF; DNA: TGCGCCAGCAGCCAGTTCAGGGCCCTCTCTGGAAACACCATATATTTT
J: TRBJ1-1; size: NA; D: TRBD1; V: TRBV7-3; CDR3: CASSTDRGSGAFF; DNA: TGTGCCAGCAGCACCGACAGGGGATCGGGAGCTTTCTTT
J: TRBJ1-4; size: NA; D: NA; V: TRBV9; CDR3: CASSVHGTLNEKLFF; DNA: TGTGCCAGCAGCGTACATGGGACACTTAATGAAAAACTGTTTTTT
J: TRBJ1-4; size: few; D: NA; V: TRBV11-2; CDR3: CASSDRSNEKLFF; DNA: TGTGCCAGCTCCGACAGAAGTAATGAAAAACTGTTTTTT
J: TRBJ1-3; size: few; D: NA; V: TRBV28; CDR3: CASSSQGSGNTIYF; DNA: TGTGCCAGCAGTTCCCAGGGGTCAGGAAACACCATATATTTT
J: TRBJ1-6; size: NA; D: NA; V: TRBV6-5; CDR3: CASSSRARNSPLHF; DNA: TGTGCCAGCAGTTCGAGGGCCCGTAATTCACCCCTCCACTTT
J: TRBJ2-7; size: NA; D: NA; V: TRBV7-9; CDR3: CASSLNQGAYRYEQYF; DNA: TGTGCCAGCAGCTTAAATCAAGGGGCGTACCGGTACGAGCAGTACTTC
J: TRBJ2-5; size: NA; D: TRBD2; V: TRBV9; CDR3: CASSPREGRPQETQYF; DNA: TGTGCCAGCAGCCCTCGGGAGGGACGACCTCAGGAGACCCAGTACTTC
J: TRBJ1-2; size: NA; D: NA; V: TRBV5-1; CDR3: CASSFQSDYGYTF; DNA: TGCGCCAGCAGCTTTCAATCGGACTATGGCTACACCTTC
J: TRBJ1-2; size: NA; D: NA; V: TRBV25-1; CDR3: CASSESTAGGYTF; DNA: TGTGCCAGCAGTGAATCGACAGCGGGTGGCTACACCTTC
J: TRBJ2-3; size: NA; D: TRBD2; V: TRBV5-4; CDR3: CASSLGALAGTDTQYF; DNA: TGTGCCAGCAGCTTGGGGGCGCTAGCGGGAACAGATACGCAGTATTTT
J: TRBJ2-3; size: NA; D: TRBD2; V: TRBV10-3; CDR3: CAIRLASGRGATDTQYF; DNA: TGTGCCATCAGGTTGGCTAGCGGGAGGGGCGCCACAGATACGCAGTATTTT
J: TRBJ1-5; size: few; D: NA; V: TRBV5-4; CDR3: CASSPDSLEPQHF; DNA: TGTGCCAGCAGCCCTGACAGCTTGGAGCCCCAGCATTTT
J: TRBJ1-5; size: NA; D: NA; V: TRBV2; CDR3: CASRGASNQPQHF; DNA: TGTGCCAGCAGGGGGGCAAGCAATCAGCCCCAGCATTTT
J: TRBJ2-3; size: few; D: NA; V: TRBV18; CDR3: CASSPREEDTQYF; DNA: TGTGCCAGCTCACCCAGGGAGGAAGATACGCAGTATTTT
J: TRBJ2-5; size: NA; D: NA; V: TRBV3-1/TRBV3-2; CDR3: CASSPGSGTQYF; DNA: TGTGCCAGCAGCCCCGGCTCGGGGACCCAGTACTTC
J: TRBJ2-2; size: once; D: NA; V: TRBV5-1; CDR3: CASRRPGVNTEELFF; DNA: TGCGCCAGCAGGCGACCGGGGGTGAACACCGAGGAGCTGTTTTTT
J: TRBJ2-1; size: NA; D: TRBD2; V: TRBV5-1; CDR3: CASSSRLAGPVDEQFF; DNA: TGCGCCAGCAGCTCGCGACTAGCGGGGCCGGTAGATGAGCAGTTCTTC